Listed below are T cell receptor beta chains from one sample, sequenced in a study of cytomegalovirus exposure and HLA in healthy donors. This table comes from immunoSEQ multiplex PCR, and its TCRdb copy is limited to in-frame clones, with some not included. This repertoire shows around 150,000 clones, around 76% found once; its top ten account for about 7%. The sample comprised PBMCs. The receptors stem from a man aged 35 to 55 in good health and CMV-seropositive. CDR3s include the opening cysteine and the closing phenylalanine or tryptophan. A D gene is named only where the DNA matches it firmly. For some rows the clone size is stated as once, few or many, or as a class when expanded; others skip it.

D gene | J gene | V gene | clone size | CDR3 DNA | CDR3 protein
. | TRBJ1-1 | TRBV27 | . | TGTGCCAGTAGATATGGGAACACTGAAGCTTTCTTT | CASRYGNTEAFF
. | TRBJ1-5 | TRBV5-6 | . | TGTGCCAGCAGCTCAGGACAGAACAGTCCTCAGCCCCAGCATTTT | CASSSGQNSPQPQHF
. | TRBJ2-5 | TRBV7-2 | . | TGTGCCAGCAGCCCCTTCGGGGAGACCCAGTACTTC | CASSPFGETQYF
. | TRBJ1-6 | TRBV18 | . | TGTGCCAGCTCACCACCGCAGCTAGACCTAAGGATTTCACCCCTCCACTTT | CASSPPQLDLRISPLHF
. | TRBJ2-7 | TRBV5-1 | . | TGCGCCAGCAGCTTGCGTTGGGGGCTGCGCGAGCAGTACTTC | CASSLRWGLREQYF
. | TRBJ1-1 | TRBV6-1 | once | TGTGCCAGCAGTGAATCGGGGTTAATTGAAGCTTTCTTT | CASSESGLIEAFF
. | TRBJ1-2 | TRBV30 | . | TGTGCCTGGAGTCTCCACGTAGACTATGGCTACACCTTC | CAWSLHVDYGYTF
. | TRBJ1-4 | TRBV18 | . | TGTGCCAGCTCACCACCGAGGGTAGAAAAACTGTTTTTT | CASSPPRVEKLFF
TRBD1 | TRBJ1-2 | TRBV18 | . | TGTGCCAGCTCACCTACACAGGGGGACTATGGCTACACCTTC | CASSPTQGDYGYTF
. | TRBJ2-1 | TRBV5-1 | . | TGCGCCAGCAGCTTGTTGGCCACCAGGGACAATGAGCAGTTCTTC | CASSLLATRDNEQFF
. | TRBJ1-3 | TRBV29-1 | . | TGCAGCGTTGACCCCCAGGGCTCTGGAAACACCATATATTTT | CSVDPQGSGNTIYF
TRBD1 | TRBJ1-2 | TRBV11-2 | . | TGTGCCAGCAGCCCAGCTCCCGGGACAGGGATCGGCTACACCTTC | CASSPAPGTGIGYTF
TRBD2 | TRBJ2-3 | TRBV5-4 | . | TGTGCCAGCAGCCCTAGCGGGGTGACAGATACGCAGTATTTT | CASSPSGVTDTQYF
TRBD1 | TRBJ2-7 | TRBV6-5 | . | TGTGCCAGCAGTACTTACAGGGGGCCGTACGAGCAGTACTTC | CASSTYRGPYEQYF
TRBD1 | TRBJ2-2 | TRBV9 | . | TGTGCCAGCAGCGAAGGGACAGATAACACCGGGGAGCTGTTTTTT | CASSEGTDNTGELFF
TRBD1 | TRBJ1-2 | TRBV9 | . | TGTGCCAGCAGCGAGGGACAGGCCTCGGATGGCTACACCTTC | CASSEGQASDGYTF
TRBD2 | TRBJ2-1 | TRBV7-9 | . | TGTGCCAGCCTACTTTGGGTGGGGACTAGCGGATACAATGAGCAGTTCTTC | CASLLWVGTSGYNEQFF
. | TRBJ2-3 | TRBV7-7 | . | TGTGCTAGCAGCCCGGGACTGTCTAGCACAGATACGCAGTATTTT | CASSPGLSSTDTQYF
. | TRBJ2-5 | TRBV4-1 | few | TGCGCCAGCAGCCAAGATCTGCGGGGAGAGACCCAGTACTTC | CASSQDLRGETQYF
TRBD1 | TRBJ2-1 | TRBV7-3 | few | TGTGCCAGCAGCTTGGAGGGGGGGACAGGGGTCAATGAGCAGTTCTTC | CASSLEGGTGVNEQFF
TRBD1 | TRBJ1-6 | TRBV19 | . | TGTGCCAGTAGTATTGACAGGGGTTCACCCCTCCACTTT | CASSIDRGSPLHF
. | TRBJ2-1 | TRBV29-1 | few | TGCAGCGTTGAATCAACAGATTACAATGAGCAGTTCTTC | CSVESTDYNEQFF
TRBD2 | TRBJ2-1 | TRBV9 | . | TGTGCCAGCAGCCCCCCGCGGACTAGTACCTACAATGAGCAGTTCTTC | CASSPPRTSTYNEQFF
. | TRBJ2-5 | TRBV7-9 | . | TGTGCCAGCAGCTCCTACTCCCTTCAAGAGACCCAGTACTTC | CASSSYSLQETQYF
TRBD1 | TRBJ1-2 | TRBV19 | once | TGTGCCAGTAGTCCGGCCGGGACAGGGGAGAGCAGTGGCTACACCTTC | CASSPAGTGESSGYTF
. | TRBJ1-2 | TRBV20-1 | . | TGCAGTGCTAGAACCGGGAATGGCTACACCTTC | CSARTGNGYTF
. | TRBJ2-1 | TRBV9 | . | TGTGCCAGCACCAGGGGCCAGGGCCCACGGGATGAGCAGTTCTTC | CASTRGQGPRDEQFF
. | TRBJ1-5 | TRBV4-2 | . | TGTGCCAGCAGCCCCGCGGGGGGAGATCAGCCCCAGCATTTT | CASSPAGGDQPQHF
TRBD2 | TRBJ2-1 | TRBV25-1 | few | TGTGCCAGCAGTGAAACCGGCGGGGGTATGGACAATGAGCAGTTCTTC | CASSETGGGMDNEQFF
TRBD1 | TRBJ1-5 | TRBV7-9 | once | TGTGCCAGCAGCCGAGGGACAGGGAGGGATCAGCCCCAGCATTTT | CASSRGTGRDQPQHF
. | TRBJ1-2 | TRBV4-3 | . | TGCGCCAGCAGCCAAGTCTCCGCAGACTATGGCTACACCTTC | CASSQVSADYGYTF
. | TRBJ1-1 | TRBV5-8 | . | TGTGCCAGCAGCTTATTCCGGGTTGGGAACACTGAAGCTTTCTTT | CASSLFRVGNTEAFF
TRBD1 | TRBJ2-2 | TRBV9 | . | TGTGCCAGCAGCGCCCGGGACAGGGGGGCCGGGGAGCTGTTTTTT | CASSARDRGAGELFF
TRBD1 | TRBJ1-2 | TRBV6-5 | once | TGTGCCAGCAGTTACTCGGGGGACAGGGGAAACTATGGCTACACCTTC | CASSYSGDRGNYGYTF
TRBD1 | TRBJ1-2 | TRBV27 | few | TGTGCCAGCAGCCCCGACAGGGGGTTGAGCTATGGCTACACCTTC | CASSPDRGLSYGYTF
TRBD1 | TRBJ2-7 | TRBV7-9 | few | TGTGCCAGCAGCCCCGGGACAGGGGGTCCCTACGAGCAGTACTTC | CASSPGTGGPYEQYF
. | TRBJ2-3 | TRBV7-3 | . | TGTGCCAGCAGCTTCGGGTTATCCGCAGATACGCAGTATTTT | CASSFGLSADTQYF
. | TRBJ1-6 | TRBV27 | . | TGTGCCAGCAGTTTACTAGCTAATTCACCCCTCCACTTT | CASSLLANSPLHF
TRBD2 | TRBJ2-1 | TRBV5-5 | . | TGTGCCAGCAGCGGACTAGCGGGTAGCTCCTACAATGAGCAGTTCTTC | CASSGLAGSSYNEQFF
. | TRBJ1-1 | TRBV6-1 | few | TGTGCCAGCAAGGACAGCTCTTACACTGAAGCTTTCTTT | CASKDSSYTEAFF
. | TRBJ2-7 | TRBV4-3 | few | TGCGCCAGCAGCCAAGAGAATTCGGGCGAGCAGTACTTC | CASSQENSGEQYF
. | TRBJ2-7 | TRBV9 | . | TGTGCCAGCAGCGTAGTATCCCCGGAGGGTACCTACGAGCAGTACTTC | CASSVVSPEGTYEQYF
. | TRBJ2-7 | TRBV9 | few | TGTGCCAGCAGCCCCGGACAGCACTACGAGCAGTACTTC | CASSPGQHYEQYF
TRBD1 | TRBJ1-1 | TRBV18 | . | TGTGCCAGCTCAAGCGTGGAGACAGGGGCTGAAGCTTTCTTT | CASSSVETGAEAFF
. | TRBJ2-6 | TRBV4-3 | . | TGCGCCAGCAGCCAAGCGGGCTCTGGGGCCAACGTCCTGACTTTC | CASSQAGSGANVLTF